This T cell receptor (beta chain) was observed in a study of blood T cell repertoires in COVID-19. Study summary: Samples came from the United States, Italy and Spain, spanning acute and convalescent COVID-19. The cDNA or gDNA used as material had been derived from T cells, B-cell-depleted T cells, or PBMCs.

Study processing details: Quantification of nucleated cells was approximated via reference gene primer amplification. TCRdb's table, derived via immunoSEQ multiplex PCR, lists solely in-frame clones and lacks some. The V and J calls and clone size were taken over from that table, and D and trimming were inferred from the DNA. The sample shows tens of thousands of clones, around 89% of them seen only once. The CDR3 has 16 amino acids. Germline-derived CDR1 and CDR2 are MNHEY and SVGEGT. Between the trimmed V and J ends, which lost 6 bases and 0 bases, there was a span of 15 bases. The sequence derives from a man between 65 and 80 years old with active or convalescent COVID-19. The specimen was peripheral blood. The rearrangement uses TRBV6-2 or TRBV6-3 and TRBJ1-3; TRBD1 is a possible D gene (6 bases). The DNA of the CDR3 is TGTGCCAGCAGCCACTCACAGGGACACTCTGGAAACACCATATATTTT. This sequence encodes CASSHSQGHSGNTIYF.